The following is a T cell receptor (beta chain) sequence with its context. This sample is drawn from a study of technical replicates of blood from several donors. The CDR3 consists of 15 residues. Trimming at V came to 5 bases and at J to 4 bases, leaving 9 bases not matched to a gene. From germline, CDR1 is LNHDA and CDR2 SQIVND (reference sequence). Profiled with immunoSEQ multiplex PCR; TCRdb holds only in-frame clones, not every one. The top ten clones hold less than 0.35% of a sample with 75,000 to 90,000 clones, roughly 96% of them seen once. The genes are TRBV19 and TRBJ1-1; 8 positions agree with TRBD1. Material: T cells isolated from PBMCs. This receptor was taken from a human donor in good health. The CDR3 coding sequence is TGTGCCAGTAGTCCCCAGACAGGGGCGGGCACTGAAGCTTTCTTT. Translation: CASSPQTGAGTEAFF.